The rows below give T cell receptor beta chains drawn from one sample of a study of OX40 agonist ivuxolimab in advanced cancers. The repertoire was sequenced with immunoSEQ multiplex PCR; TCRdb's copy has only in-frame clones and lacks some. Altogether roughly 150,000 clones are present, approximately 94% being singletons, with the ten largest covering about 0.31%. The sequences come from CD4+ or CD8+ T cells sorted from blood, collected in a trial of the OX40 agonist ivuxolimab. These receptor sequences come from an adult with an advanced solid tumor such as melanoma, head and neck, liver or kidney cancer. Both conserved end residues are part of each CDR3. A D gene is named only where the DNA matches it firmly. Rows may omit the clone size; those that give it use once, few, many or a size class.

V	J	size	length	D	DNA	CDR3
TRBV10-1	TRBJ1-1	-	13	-	TGCGCCAGCAGTGGACAGCTGAACACTGAAGCTTTCTTT	CASSGQLNTEAFF
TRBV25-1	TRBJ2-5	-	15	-	TGTGCCAGCAGTGCCAGGGGGGGGGTAGAGGAGACCCAGTACTTC	CASSARGGVEETQYF
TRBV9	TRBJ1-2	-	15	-	TGTGCCAGCAGCGTAGGGGGTGACAGTAACTATGGCTACACCTTC	CASSVGGDSNYGYTF
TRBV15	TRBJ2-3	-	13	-	TGTGCCACCAGCAGAGATTCGGGGGATACGCAGTATTTT	CATSRDSGDTQYF
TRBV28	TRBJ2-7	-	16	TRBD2	TGTGCCAGTACCCTAAGCGGGAGATTGGGTTTGGACGAGCAGTACTTC	CASTLSGRLGLDEQYF
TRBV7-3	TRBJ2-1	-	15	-	TGTGCCAGCAGCCCCGGGACCTCAAGTTTTAATGAGCAGTTCTTC	CASSPGTSSFNEQFF
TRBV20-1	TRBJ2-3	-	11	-	TGCAGTGCTAGGAAGGGAGATACGCAGTATTTT	CSARKGDTQYF
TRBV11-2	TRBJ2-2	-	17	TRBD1	TGTGCCAGCAGCTTAGGGGGTACAGGGGGTCACACCGGGGAGCTGTTTTTT	CASSLGGTGGHTGELFF
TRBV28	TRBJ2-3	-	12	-	TGTGCCAGCAGTCCCCGGGCGGATACGCAGTATTTT	CASSPRADTQYF
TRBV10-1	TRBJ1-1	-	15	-	TGCGCCAGCAGTGAGTCAGCCGGGGTGGGCACTGAAGCTTTCTTT	CASSESAGVGTEAFF
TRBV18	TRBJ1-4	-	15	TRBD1	TGTGCCAGCTCACCCGGACAGGGGATAAATGAAAAACTGTTTTTT	CASSPGQGINEKLFF
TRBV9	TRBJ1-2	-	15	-	TGTGCCAGCAGCGTAGGGGGTCCCTCTAACTATGGCTACACCTTC	CASSVGGPSNYGYTF
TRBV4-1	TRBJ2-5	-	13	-	TGCGCCAGCAGGGGACAAACGCAAGAGACCCAGTACTTC	CASRGQTQETQYF
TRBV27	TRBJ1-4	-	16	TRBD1	TGTGCCAGCAAGGGTAGACAGGGGGCAACTTATGAAAAACTGTTTTTT	CASKGRQGATYEKLFF
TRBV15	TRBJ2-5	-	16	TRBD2	TGTGCCACCAGCAGAGTTCCGGGACTACCGCAAGAGACCCAGTACTTC	CATSRVPGLPQETQYF
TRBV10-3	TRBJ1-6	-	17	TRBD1	TGTGCCATCAGTGAGTCGACTCCGACAGGGCGAATTTCACCCCTCCACTTT	CAISESTPTGRISPLHF
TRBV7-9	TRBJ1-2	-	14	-	TGTGCCAGCAGCTTGACAGGTGGCCCCTATGGCTACACCTTC	CASSLTGGPYGYTF
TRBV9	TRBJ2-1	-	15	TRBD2	TGTGCCAGCAGCGCGCGGGGGGCCGGGATAAATGAGCAGTTCTTC	CASSARGAGINEQFF
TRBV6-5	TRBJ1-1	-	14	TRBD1	TGTGCCAGCAGTTCCGACAGGGGCCTCCTACGGGCTTTCTTT	CASSSDRGLLRAFF
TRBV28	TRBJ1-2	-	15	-	TGTGCCAGCAGTTTATACCGGACAGTAGCCTATGGCTACACCTTC	CASSLYRTVAYGYTF
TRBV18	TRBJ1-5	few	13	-	TGTGCCAGCTCACCATATGGAGATCAGCCCCAGCATTTT	CASSPYGDQPQHF
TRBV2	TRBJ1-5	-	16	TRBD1	TGTGCCAGCAGTGCACAGGGGGCGGAAAGCAATCAGCCCCAGCATTTT	CASSAQGAESNQPQHF
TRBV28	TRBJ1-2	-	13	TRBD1	TGTGCCAGCAGCCCGGGACAGGGGGATGGCTACACCTTC	CASSPGQGDGYTF
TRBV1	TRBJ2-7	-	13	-	TGCACCAGCAGCCAGCTCGGGCGGGACGAGCAGTACTTC	CTSSQLGRDEQYF
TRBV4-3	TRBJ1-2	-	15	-	TGCGCCAGCAGCCAAGCCGGGGGGTTGGGCTATGGCTACACCTTC	CASSQAGGLGYGYTF
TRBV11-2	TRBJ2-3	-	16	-	TGTGCCAGCAGCTTTATCCGGGGGAGCCGCACAGATACGCAGTATTTT	CASSFIRGSRTDTQYF
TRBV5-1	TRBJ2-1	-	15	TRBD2	TGCGCCAGCAGCCCTCGGACTAGCGGGGGGGTCCGGTGGTTCTTC	CASSPRTSGGVRWFF
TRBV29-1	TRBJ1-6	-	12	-	TGCAGCGTTAGGTCGGGGAATTCACCCCTCCACTTT	CSVRSGNSPLHF
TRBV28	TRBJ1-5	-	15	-	TGTGCCAGCAGGCACAGGGCGCGACTGAATCAGCCCCAGCATTTT	CASRHRARLNQPQHF
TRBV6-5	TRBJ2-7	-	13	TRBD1	TGTGCCAGCAGCTGGACAGGGGACTACGAGCAGTACTTC	CASSWTGDYEQYF
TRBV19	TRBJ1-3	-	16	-	TGTGCCAGTAGTCCCGGTGGGTCTTTCTCTGGAAACACCATATATTTT	CASSPGGSFSGNTIYF
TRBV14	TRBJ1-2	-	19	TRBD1	TGTGCCAGCAGCCAAGATAGGTGGAAATCCGGGACAGGACCATATGGCTACACCTTC	CASSQDRWKSGTGPYGYTF
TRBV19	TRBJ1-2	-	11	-	TGTGCCAGTTCCAGGGATTATGGCTACACCTTC	CASSRDYGYTF
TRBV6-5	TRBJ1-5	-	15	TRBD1	TGTGCCAGCCGATTCACCGGGACAGCGAATCAGCCCCAGCATTTT	CASRFTGTANQPQHF
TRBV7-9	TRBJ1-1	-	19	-	TGTGCCAGCAGCATTAGAGGGCGTATCACGGGACGGACCAACACTGAAGCTTTCTTT	CASSIRGRITGRTNTEAFF
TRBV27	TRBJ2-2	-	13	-	TGTGCCAGCAGTTCCCTCTGGGCCGGGGAGCTGTTTTTT	CASSSLWAGELFF
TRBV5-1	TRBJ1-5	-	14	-	TGCGCCAGCAGCTGGGGGGGGACCGAAGGGCCCCAGCATTTT	CASSWGGTEGPQHF
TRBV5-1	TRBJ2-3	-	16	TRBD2	TGCGCCAGCAGCTTGACTAGCGGGGGGGTCACAGATACGCAGTATTTT	CASSLTSGGVTDTQYF
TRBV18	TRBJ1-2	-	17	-	TGTGCCAGCTCCGCCCACGGACCGGGGCAGATGGACTATGGCTACACCTTC	CASSAHGPGQMDYGYTF
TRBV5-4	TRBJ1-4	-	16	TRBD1	TGTGCCAGCAGCCCGACAGGGTTCGCTACTAATGAAAAACTGTTTTTT	CASSPTGFATNEKLFF
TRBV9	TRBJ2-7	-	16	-	TGTGCCAGCAGCGTAGCTTCGGGGTTCCCTTACTACGAGCAGTACTTC	CASSVASGFPYYEQYF
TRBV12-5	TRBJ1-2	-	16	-	TGTGCTAGTGGTTTGGTACTTGAAGGGCCCCCTCGTGGCTACACCTTC	CASGLVLEGPPRGYTF